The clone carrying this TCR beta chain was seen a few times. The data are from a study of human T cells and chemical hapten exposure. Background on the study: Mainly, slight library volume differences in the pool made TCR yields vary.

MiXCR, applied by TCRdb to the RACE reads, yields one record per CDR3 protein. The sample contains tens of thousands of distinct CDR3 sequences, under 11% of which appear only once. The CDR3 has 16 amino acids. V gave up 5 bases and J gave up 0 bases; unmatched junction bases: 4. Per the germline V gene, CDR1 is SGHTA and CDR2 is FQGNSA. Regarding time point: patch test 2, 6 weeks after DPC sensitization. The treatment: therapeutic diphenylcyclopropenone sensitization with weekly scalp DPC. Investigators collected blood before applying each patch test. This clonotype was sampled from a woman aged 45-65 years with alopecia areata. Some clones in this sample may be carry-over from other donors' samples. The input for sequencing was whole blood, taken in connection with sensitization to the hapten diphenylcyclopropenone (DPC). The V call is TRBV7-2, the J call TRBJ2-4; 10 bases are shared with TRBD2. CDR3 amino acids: CASSPGLARAKNIQYF. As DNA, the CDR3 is TGTGCCAGCAGCCCGGGACTAGCGCGAGCCAAAAACATTCAGTACTTC.